This T cell receptor (beta chain) was found in a study of post-analysis software for immune sequencing data (dated by TCRdb to between 2014 and 2017). About the investigation overall: Relapsing-remitting, secondary progressive and progressive-relapsing multiple sclerosis were recorded as disease courses, and subtype annotation was lacking for some patients. The multiple sclerosis patient repertoires were compared with about a dozen previously published healthy control repertoires from donors aged 6 to 25 years. A subset of samples was prepared in parallel using single-end sample barcoding, then pooled and co-amplified after Illumina adapter ligation.

TCR beta repertoires were profiled from peripheral blood of over 10 young patients with multiple sclerosis to demonstrate the VDJtools post-analysis software. The multiple sclerosis patients were children and adolescents ranging in age from 6 to 15 years. Regarding this clonotype: Its antigen specificity is not known. Base qualities are not at hand, and no much larger clone is one base apart.

Libraries were built with PCR. TCRdb shows the sequencer as Illumina HiSeq 2500. Unique molecular identifiers were incorporated into TCR beta cDNA libraries to reduce PCR and sequencing biases. Around 500,000 cDNA molecules were obtained for every 1 to 10 million input T cells, so each molecule roughly corresponded to one T cell. The patient libraries were prepared and sequenced using the same protocol as the earlier healthy control dataset. Samples belonging to the same batch were prepared together, multiplexed and sequenced on a shared HiSeq lane. The study's processing was this. Raw barcoded reads were processed with MIGEC, and single-read molecular identifier groups were discarded before consensus assembly and CDR3 extraction. Clonotype tables were post-analysed with VDJtools, normalizing diversity by down-sampling all datasets to the smallest sample size. To correct batch-related cross-sample contamination, repertoire overlap clustering matched CDR3 amino acid sequences but not nucleotide sequences. TCRdb reprocessed the public reads (quality trimming at Q25 with fastp, clone calling with MiXCR) and kept in-frame beta chains. Each CDR3 protein appears once, grouped with its most common genes and DNA. These V and J calls rely on TCRdb rather than the paper's analysis. This sample holds roughly 870,000 distinct CDR3 sequences; about 50% were observed only once. Under 6% of the sample belongs to the ten largest clones.

On the study overall, not on this receptor specifically: The control group was slightly older than the multiple sclerosis patient group. Strong co-clustering of samples prepared in the same batch was shown by direct clustering with F measure, prompting a batch-effect correction. Significantly lower normalized Chao1 diversity was found in multiple sclerosis patients than in controls, suggesting substantial peripheral T-cell clonal expansion.

This TCR was sampled from a girl aged 5-17 years with multiple sclerosis. Specimen: blood.

The CDR3 sequence is CASSYKADSGANVLTF. The DNA reads as follows: TGTGCCAGCAGTTATAAGGCAGACTCTGGGGCCAACGTCCTGACTTTC. The rearrangement joined TRBV6-5 to TRBJ2-6, with the D gene call left open. Inclusive of the bounding cysteine and phenylalanine, the CDR3 is 16 residues long. Kept here is only the CDR3 DNA, which spans 48 bases and is read in frame from base 1. CDR1 and CDR2, looked up from the germline V gene, are MNHEY and SVGAGI. The V end loses 3 bases and the J end loses 0 bases, and a stretch of 9 bases separates them.